Here is one T cell receptor beta chain with its context. The antigen it binds to is not known. No base-level quality is on record; no much larger clone is a single base apart. The library was produced with the immunoSEQ multiplex PCR assay. Turning to the authors' computational methods: Preprocessing removed nonproductive sequences and CDR3s not starting with C, not ending with F or W, or shorter than 7 amino acids. Antigen-specific clonotypes were called with the MANAFEST web app on the basis of expansion relative to the reference and to other culture wells. A clone was considered positive if the clone showed significant expansion compared with the reference culture in 2 of 3 replicate wells at an FDR below 0.05. To be called positive, a clone also had to show significant expansion compared with every other tandem well and an odds ratio greater than 5. CDR3 homology was measured as pairwise Levenshtein distance, computed with the stringdist R package after trimming three terminal residues from each end. TCRdb limited this immuneACCESS table to in-frame rearrangements with V and J called. A share of clones is missing; checked studies link under half to unresolved V genes, and the rest is unexplained. V and J calls and clone size are as listed in that table; D and trimming were resolved from the DNA. The table for this sample lists tens of thousands of clones; 72% of them were counted only once. Roughly an eighth of the sample is held by the ten biggest clonotypes.

This sample was taken from a study of CD4 T cells in relation to SARS-CoV-2 and coronaviruses (dated by TCRdb to about 2021). About the investigation overall: In the ViraFEST assay, PBMCs were cultured with antigen for 9 to 10 days, after which TCR beta CDR3s were sequenced to identify clonal expansions specific to the antigen. A different, Illumina-based TCR-beta assay was used to sequence expansion assays from other donors in the study. The Adaptive Biotechnologies TCR-sequencing kit was used to sequence samples from three pre-COVID donors and the naive versus memory experiments, while other data came from Illumina-based sequencing. The study assessed, at the TCR clonotype level, memory CD4+ T cell crossreactivity between SARS-CoV-2 and common cold coronavirus spike proteins. HLA restriction was mapped for shared crossreactive spike epitopes using patient-derived lymphoblastoid cell lines. The negative reference condition was either a culture with an HIV-1 Nef peptide pool or a culture with no peptide.

CD4+ T cells from unexposed donors were collected before the COVID-19 pandemic (2011-2018). Following 10 days of culture, the EasySep CD4+ T cell isolation kit was used to isolate CD4+ T cells. Unexposed donor CD4+ T cells were tested for reactivity to SARS-CoV-2 S and N and four common cold coronavirus spike pools, as cell number allowed. About 1.9 million PBMCs per well were cultured in IMDM with roughly 5% human AB serum and around 10 IU/ml IL-2. Half of the culture medium was replaced with fresh IL-2-containing medium on days 3 and 7. In general, triplicate replicate wells were used for every peptide culture condition. The leukapheresis product for the unexposed donors was obtained through commercial purchase. Ficoll-Paque PLUS gradient centrifugation was used to isolate PBMCs from either whole blood or leukapheresis product. PBMCs were either cryopreserved at -140 degrees C or used fresh in the expansion assay. The QIAamp Micro DNA Kit was used to extract genomic DNA from the CD4+ T cells.

CDR1 and CDR2 were assigned from the germline V gene as SGHDN and FVKESK. A distance of 17 bases separates the germline ends of V and J, which lose 4 bases and 3 bases respectively. Reading from cysteine to phenylalanine, the CDR3 counts 16 amino acids. The CDR3 DNA has 48 bases and is translated from base 1. General conclusions and limits of the study: No donor contributed both pre-pandemic and post-infection samples, which limited tracing the source of pre-existing responses. About 65% of donors had memory CD4+ clonotypes that crossrecognized SARS-CoV-2 and at least one common cold coronavirus spike. The study was limited by small numbers of patients and tested TCRs. Crossreactivity analysis centred on spike protein, so crossreactivity against other viral proteins was not assessed. Crossreactive clones showed significantly weaker SARS-CoV-2-driven expansion than monoreactive clones, consistent with antigenic imprinting.

The sequencing input was CD4+ T cells from PBMCs, cultured in vitro. The chain is made from TRBV14 and TRBJ2-3, with TRBD2 tentatively as D gene (7 bases match). The receptor was isolated from a human donor in good health. The sequence in DNA is TGTGCCAGCAGCCCATTAGGGGGGGACCCTACAGATACGCAGTATTTT. Its protein product is CASSPLGGDPTDTQYF.